The sequence of this T cell receptor beta chain was determined in a study of T cells in Graves' hyperthyroidism and ophthalmopathy. There are many counts of this clonotype. Using RNA transcripts as the source, TCR beta CDR3 regions were amplified. The study used the HTBI primer set for a first-round RT-PCR of the TCR CDR3. MiXCR, applied by TCRdb to the multiplex PCR reads, yields one record per CDR3 protein. The repertoire has approximately 720,000 distinct CDR3 sequences, 15% to 20% of them found once; the top ten carry 16%. The V end lost 3 bases, the J end lost 0 bases, and 11 bases lay between the germline ends. The CDR3 has 15 residues. Germline loops: CDR1 SEHNR, CDR2 FQNEAQ (reference sequence).

The TCR comes from a woman in her forties or fifties with Graves' hyperthyroidism that later progressed to Graves' ophthalmopathy. Sequencing used blood. The gene calls are TRBV7-9 and TRBJ1-1; D unresolved. CDR3 amino acids: CASSLGGSMNTEAFF. The CDR3 DNA reads TGTGCCAGCAGCTTGGGCGGCAGCATGAACACTGAAGCTTTCTTT. The full variable domain, its missing parts supplied by reference TRBV7-9 and TRBJ1-1, is DTGVSQNPRHKITKRGQNVTFRCDPISEHNRLYWYRQTLGQGPEFLTYFQNEAQLEKSRLLSDRFSAERPKGSFSTLEIQRTEQGDSAMYLCASSLGGSMNTEAFFGQGTRLTVV.